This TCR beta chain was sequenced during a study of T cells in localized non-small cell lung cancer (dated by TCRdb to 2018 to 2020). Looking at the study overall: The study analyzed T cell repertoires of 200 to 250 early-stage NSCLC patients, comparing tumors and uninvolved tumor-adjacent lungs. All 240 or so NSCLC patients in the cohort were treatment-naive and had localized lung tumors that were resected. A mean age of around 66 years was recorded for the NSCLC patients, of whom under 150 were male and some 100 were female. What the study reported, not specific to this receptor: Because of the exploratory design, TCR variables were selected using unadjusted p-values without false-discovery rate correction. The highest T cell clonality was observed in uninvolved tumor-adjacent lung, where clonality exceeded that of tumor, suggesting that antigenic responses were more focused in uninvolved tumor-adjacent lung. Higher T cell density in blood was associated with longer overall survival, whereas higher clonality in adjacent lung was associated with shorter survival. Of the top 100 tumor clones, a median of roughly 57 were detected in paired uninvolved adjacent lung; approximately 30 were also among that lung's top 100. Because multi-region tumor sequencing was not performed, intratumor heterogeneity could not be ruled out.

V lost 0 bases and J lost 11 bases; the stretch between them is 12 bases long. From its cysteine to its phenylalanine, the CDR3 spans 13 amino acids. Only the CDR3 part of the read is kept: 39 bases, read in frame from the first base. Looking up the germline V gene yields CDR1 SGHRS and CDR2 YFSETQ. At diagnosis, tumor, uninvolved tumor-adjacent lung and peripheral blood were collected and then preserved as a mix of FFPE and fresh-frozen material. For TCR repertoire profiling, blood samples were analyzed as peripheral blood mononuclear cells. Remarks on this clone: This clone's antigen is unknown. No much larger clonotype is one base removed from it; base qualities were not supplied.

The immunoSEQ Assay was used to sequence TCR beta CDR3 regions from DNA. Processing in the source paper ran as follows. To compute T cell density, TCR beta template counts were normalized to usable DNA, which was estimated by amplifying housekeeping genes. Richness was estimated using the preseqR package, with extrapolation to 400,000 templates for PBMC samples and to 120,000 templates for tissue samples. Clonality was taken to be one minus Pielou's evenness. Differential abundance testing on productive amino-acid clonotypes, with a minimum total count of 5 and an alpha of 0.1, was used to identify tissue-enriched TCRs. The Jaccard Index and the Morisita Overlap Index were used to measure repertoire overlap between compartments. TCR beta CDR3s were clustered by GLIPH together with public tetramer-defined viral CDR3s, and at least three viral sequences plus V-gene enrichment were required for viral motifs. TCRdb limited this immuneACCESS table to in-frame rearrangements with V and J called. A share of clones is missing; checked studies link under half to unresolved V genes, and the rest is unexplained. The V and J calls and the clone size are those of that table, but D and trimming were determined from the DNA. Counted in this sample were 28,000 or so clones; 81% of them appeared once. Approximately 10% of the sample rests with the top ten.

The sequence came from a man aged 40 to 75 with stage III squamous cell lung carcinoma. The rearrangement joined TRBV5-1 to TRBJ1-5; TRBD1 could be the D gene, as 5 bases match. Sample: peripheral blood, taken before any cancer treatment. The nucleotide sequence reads TGCGCCAGCAGCTTGGATTGGGGCTCGGCCCAGCATTTT. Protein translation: CASSLDWGSAQHF.